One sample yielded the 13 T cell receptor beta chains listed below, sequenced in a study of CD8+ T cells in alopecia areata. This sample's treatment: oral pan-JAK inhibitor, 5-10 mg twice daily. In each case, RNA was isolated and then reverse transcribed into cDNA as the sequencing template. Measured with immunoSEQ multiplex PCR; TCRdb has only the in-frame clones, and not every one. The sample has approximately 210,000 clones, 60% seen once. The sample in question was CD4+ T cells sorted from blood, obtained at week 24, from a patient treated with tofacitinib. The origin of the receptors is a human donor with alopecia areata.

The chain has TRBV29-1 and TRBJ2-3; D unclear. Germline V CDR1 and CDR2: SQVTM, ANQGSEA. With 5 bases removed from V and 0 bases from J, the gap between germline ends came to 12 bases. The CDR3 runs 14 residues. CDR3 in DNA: TGCAGCGTTCGGGCAGGCACTAGCACAGATACGCAGTATTTT. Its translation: CSVRAGTSTDTQYF.

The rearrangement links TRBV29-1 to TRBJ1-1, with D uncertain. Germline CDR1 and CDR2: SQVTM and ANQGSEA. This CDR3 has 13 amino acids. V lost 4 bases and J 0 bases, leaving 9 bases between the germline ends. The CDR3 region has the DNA TGCAGCGTTGCCGAGGACCTGAACACTGAAGCTTTCTTT. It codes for CSVAEDLNTEAFF.

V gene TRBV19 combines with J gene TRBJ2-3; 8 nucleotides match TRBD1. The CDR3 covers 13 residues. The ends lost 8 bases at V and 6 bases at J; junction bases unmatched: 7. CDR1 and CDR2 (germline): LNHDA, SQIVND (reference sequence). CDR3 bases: TGTGCCAGTTCGGACAGGGTCTTGGATACGCAGTATTTT. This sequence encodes CASSDRVLDTQYF.

For the CDR3, the DNA is TGTGCCAGCACCACAGGGGGCTGGGAGGATGGCTACACCTTC. Translation: CASTTGGWEDGYTF. The genes are TRBV9 and TRBJ1-2; 9 bases align to TRBD1. The CDR3 is 14 amino acids. The V gene end was trimmed by 6 bases and the J gene end by 6 bases; junction bases not matched to a gene: 9. The germline gives CDR1 SGDLS, CDR2 YYNGEE.

CDR3 sequence reads: CSVASSSGGYSYNEQFF. In DNA, the CDR3 is TGCAGCGTTGCTTCCTCGAGCGGGGGTTATTCCTACAATGAGCAGTTCTTC. The V and J genes are TRBV29-1 and TRBJ2-1; the match to TRBD2 covers 8 bases. This CDR3 comprises 17 residues. V shed 4 bases, J shed 1 base, and the junction held 12 bases outside the gene matches. Germline V gives CDR1 SQVTM, CDR2 ANQGSEA.

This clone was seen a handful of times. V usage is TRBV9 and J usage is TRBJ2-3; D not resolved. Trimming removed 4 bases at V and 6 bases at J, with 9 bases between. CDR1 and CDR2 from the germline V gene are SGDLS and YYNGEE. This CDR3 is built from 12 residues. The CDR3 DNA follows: TGTGCCAGCAGCTCAGAATGGGATACGCAGTATTTT. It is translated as CASSSEWDTQYF.

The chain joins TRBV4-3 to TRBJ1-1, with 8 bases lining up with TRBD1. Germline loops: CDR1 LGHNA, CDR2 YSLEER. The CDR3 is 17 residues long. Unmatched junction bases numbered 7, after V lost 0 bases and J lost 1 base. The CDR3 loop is CASSQDVSGQANTEAFF. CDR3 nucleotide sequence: TGCGCCAGCAGCCAAGATGTCTCGGGACAGGCGAACACTGAAGCTTTCTTT.

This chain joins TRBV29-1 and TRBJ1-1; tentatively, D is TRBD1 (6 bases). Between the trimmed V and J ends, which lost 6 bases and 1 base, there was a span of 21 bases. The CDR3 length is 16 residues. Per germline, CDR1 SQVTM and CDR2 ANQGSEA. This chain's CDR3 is CSVDESNRAKNTEAFF. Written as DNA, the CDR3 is TGCAGCGTCGACGAGAGCAACAGGGCAAAGAACACTGAAGCTTTCTTT.

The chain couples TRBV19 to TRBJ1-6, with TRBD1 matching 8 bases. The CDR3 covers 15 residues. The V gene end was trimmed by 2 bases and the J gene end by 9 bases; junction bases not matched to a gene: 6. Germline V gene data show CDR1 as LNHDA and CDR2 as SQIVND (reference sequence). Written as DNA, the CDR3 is TGTGCCAGTAGTATACAGGGGGCGCGAGGTTCACCCCTCCACTTT. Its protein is CASSIQGARGSPLHF. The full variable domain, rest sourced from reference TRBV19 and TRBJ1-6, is DGGITQSPKYLFRKEGQNVTLSCEQNLNHDAMYWYRQDPGQGLRLIYYSQIVNDFQKGDIAEGYSVSREKKESFPLTVTSAQKNPTAFYLCASSIQGARGSPLHFGNGTRLTVT.

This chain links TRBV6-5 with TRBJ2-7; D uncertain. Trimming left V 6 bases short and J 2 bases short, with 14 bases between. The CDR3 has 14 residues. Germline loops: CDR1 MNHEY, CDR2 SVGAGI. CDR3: CASSSFARPYEQYF. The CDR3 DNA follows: TGTGCCAGCAGCTCTTTCGCCAGGCCCTACGAGCAGTACTTC.

The CDR3 sequence is CASSFDRGENNEQFF. In DNA, the CDR3 is TGTGCCAGCAGCTTCGACAGGGGGGAAAACAATGAGCAGTTCTTC. V usage is TRBV11-3 and J usage is TRBJ2-1, with TRBD1 matching over 9 bases. Germline V gives CDR1 SGHNT, CDR2 YENEEA. The V and J ends lost 3 bases and 5 bases, in that order; junction bases with no gene match: 5. The CDR3 contains 15 residues.

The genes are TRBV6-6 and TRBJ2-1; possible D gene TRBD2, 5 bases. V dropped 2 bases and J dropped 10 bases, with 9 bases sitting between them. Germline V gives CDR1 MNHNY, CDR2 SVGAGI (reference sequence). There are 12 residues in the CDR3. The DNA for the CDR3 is TGTGCCAGCAGTTACCGGGGAGACGAGCAGTTCTTC. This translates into CASSYRGDEQFF.

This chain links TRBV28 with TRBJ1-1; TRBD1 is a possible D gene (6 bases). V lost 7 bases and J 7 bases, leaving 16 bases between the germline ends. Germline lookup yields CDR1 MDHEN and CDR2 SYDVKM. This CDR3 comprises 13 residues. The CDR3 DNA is TGTGCCAGCAACCCCCCCGACAGGCTTGAAGCTTTCTTT. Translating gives CASNPPDRLEAFF. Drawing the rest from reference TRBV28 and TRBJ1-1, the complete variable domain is DVKVTQSSRYLVKRTGEKVFLECVQDMDHENMFWYRQDPGLGLRLIYFSYDVKMKEKGDIPEGYSVSREKKERFSLILESASTNQTSMYLCASNPPDRLEAFFGQGTRLTVV.